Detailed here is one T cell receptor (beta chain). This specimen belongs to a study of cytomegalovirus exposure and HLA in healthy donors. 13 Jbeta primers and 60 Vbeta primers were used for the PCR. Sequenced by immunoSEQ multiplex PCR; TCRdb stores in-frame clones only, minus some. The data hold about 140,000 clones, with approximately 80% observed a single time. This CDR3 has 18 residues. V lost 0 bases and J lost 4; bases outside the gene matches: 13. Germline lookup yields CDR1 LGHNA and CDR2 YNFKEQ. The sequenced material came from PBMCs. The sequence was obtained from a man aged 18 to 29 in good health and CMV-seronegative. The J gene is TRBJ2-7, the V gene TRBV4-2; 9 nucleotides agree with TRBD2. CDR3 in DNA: TGTGCCAGCAGCCAAGATCCGTTTAGCGGGAGAGGTTCGTACGAGCAGTACTTC. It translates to CASSQDPFSGRGSYEQYF.